Below are 2 T cell receptor beta chains sequenced from a single sample in a study of cytomegalovirus exposure and HLA in healthy donors. Researchers ran the PCR with 60 Vbeta and 13 Jbeta primers. Using immunoSEQ multiplex PCR, the repertoire was profiled, and TCRdb retains in-frame clones only, with some absent. The repertoire holds over 200,000 clones, with just over 75% as singletons. Source material: PBMCs. The source is a woman aged 60-70 years in good health and CMV-seropositive.

The V and J genes are TRBV10-3 and TRBJ2-1; a possible D gene is TRBD2 (6 bases). CDR1 and CDR2 from the germline V gene are ENHRY and SYGVKD. The V end lost 3 bases, the J end lost 9 bases, and 9 bases lay between the germline ends. This CDR3 has 12 residues. The CDR3 spells CAISDDGSEQFF. CDR3 coding DNA: TGTGCCATCAGTGACGACGGGAGTGAGCAGTTCTTC.

This clone was counted a few times. The chain has TRBV13 and TRBJ1-2; D possibly corresponds to TRBD1 (6 bases). Trimming took off 5 bases at V and 8 bases at J, with 24 bases between the two ends. The germline V gene has CDR1 PRHDT and CDR2 FYEKMQ (reference sequence). The CDR3 is 16 amino acids. CDR3 nucleotides: TGTGCCAGCAGCCAGGCCCAGGGGCAAACCCTTGGGGGCTACACCTTC. This encodes CASSQAQGQTLGGYTF. The full variable domain, in which reference TRBV13 and TRBJ1-2 provide the parts outside the CDR3, is AAGVIQSPRHLIKEKRETATLKCYPIPRHDTVYWYQQGPGQDPQFLISFYEKMQSDKGSIPDRFSAQQFSDYHSELNMSSLELGDSALYFCASSQAQGQTLGGYTFGSGTRLTVV.